This T cell receptor (beta chain) originates from a study of CD8 T cells in ankylosing spondylitis. Study-wide results and limits: CD8+ cells made up the disease-linked clones, which were relatively rare in peripheral blood. Existing reports had already noted some motif variants in reactive arthritis synovial fluid and blood. Made up of roughly 8 highly homologous variants, a TCR beta motif appeared characteristic of ankylosing spondylitis blood.

TCRdb passed the 5' RACE reads through MiXCR, listing each CDR3 protein once. The sample records approximately 88,000 distinct CDR3 sequences, 7.5% to 9% being singletons. Germline CDR1 is SGHRS and CDR2 is YFSETQ. The V end lost 0 bases, the J end lost 3 bases, and 13 bases lay between the germline ends. CDR3 length: 17 amino acids. This clonotype was seen many times. Its antigen is not identified. The specimen sequenced was blood, either unsorted or a sorted T cell fraction (not recorded which). This clonotype originated in a male donor with ankylosing spondylitis or in good health (not recorded which). V is TRBV5-1 and J is TRBJ1-6, with no clear D. CDR3 amino acids: CASSLDGMQLYNSPLHF. DNA of the CDR3: TGCGCCAGCAGCTTGGACGGGATGCAACTCTATAATTCACCCCTCCACTTT.